The 10 T cell receptor beta chains below were found in one sample sequenced in a study of PD-L1 blockade in urothelial cancer. Clones were read by immunoSEQ multiplex PCR, and TCRdb kept only the in-frame ones, dropping some. The sample includes under 55,000 clones, approximately 84% seen only once; the top ten take about 5.6%. Sequences were derived from PBMCs, sampled around atezolizumab (anti-PD-L1) treatment. The receptors originated from a man aged 40-55 years with urothelial cancer.

This clone was observed a few times. The chain couples TRBV19 to TRBJ2-1; tentatively, D is TRBD1 (5 bases). The germline CDR1 and CDR2 sequences are LNHDA and SQIVND (reference sequence). This CDR3 is 11 amino acids long. V was pared by 1 base and J by 10 bases, with 5 bases between. Here the CDR3 reads CASSIGTEQFF. CDR3 DNA: TGTGCCAGTAGTATAGGGACAGAGCAGTTCTTC.

The chain uses TRBV7-6 and TRBJ2-5; tentatively, D is TRBD2 (6 bases). The CDR3 spans 14 residues. From germline, CDR1 is SGHVS and CDR2 FNYEAQ. With 5 bases removed from V and 5 bases from J, the gap between germline ends came to 15 bases. CDR3 in DNA: TGTGCCAGCAGCAGACCAGGCGGAGGGGAGACCCAGTACTTC. Protein sequence: CASSRPGGGETQYF.

The chain uses TRBV9 and TRBJ1-2; D not certain. V was cut by 3 bases and J by 3 bases, with 6 bases left in between. The germline V gene encodes CDR1 SGDLS and CDR2 YYNGEE. The CDR3 has 12 residues. The CDR3 here is CASSGEDYGYTF. The DNA for the CDR3 is TGTGCCAGCAGCGGGGAGGACTATGGCTACACCTTC.

The J gene is TRBJ1-2, the V gene TRBV4-1; no definite D call. The CDR3 covers 14 residues. CDR1 is MGHRA and CDR2 is YSYEKL in the germline V gene. Trimming took off 1 base at V and 4 bases at J, with 10 bases between the two ends. CDR3 sequence reads: CASSQVVSVYGYTF. The CDR3 DNA is TGCGCCAGCAGCCAAGTAGTCAGCGTCTATGGCTACACCTTC.

The CDR3 sequence: CASSPDSVLNTEAFF. The CDR3 DNA sequence: TGTGCCAGCTCACCGGACTCAGTTTTGAACACTGAAGCTTTCTTT. This chain joins TRBV18 and TRBJ1-1; no firm D call. Germline CDR1 is KGHSH and CDR2 is LQKENI. Trimming shortened V by 3 bases and J by 0 bases, and 11 bases separated the two germline ends. The CDR3 spans 15 residues.

This chain links TRBV5-4 with TRBJ2-3; 7 bases fit TRBD1. Germline V gene sequence: CDR1 SGHNT, CDR2 YYREEE (reference sequence). The CDR3 totals 17 residues. V dropped 4 bases and J dropped 2; count of bases not matched to a gene: 13. The chain's CDR3 is CASSLFGGRGLTDTQYF. The CDR3 nucleotides read TGTGCCAGCAGCCTTTTTGGGGGTAGGGGGCTCACAGATACGCAGTATTTT.

In this sample, this clone turned up a few times. The gene calls are TRBV4-3 and TRBJ2-7; 7 nucleotides align to TRBD1. J was trimmed by 5 bases and V by 3 bases; bases with no gene match: 13. The V gene's germline CDR1 is LGHNA and CDR2 YSLEER. The CDR3 is 16 residues long. This CDR3 reads CASSQVRGLPRDEQYF. CDR3 sequence (DNA): TGCGCCAGCAGCCAGGTTAGGGGGCTCCCACGGGACGAGCAGTACTTC.

V and J are TRBV19 and TRBJ1-2; tentatively, D is TRBD1 (6 bases). Trimming removed 5 bases at V and 6 bases at J, with 13 bases between. Germline V gene data show CDR1 as LNHDA and CDR2 as SQIVND (reference sequence). The CDR3 spans 13 residues. The CDR3 spells CASSSDRTDGYTF. The CDR3 region has the DNA TGTGCCAGTAGTTCAGACAGGACCGATGGCTACACCTTC.

This chain uses TRBV27 with TRBJ1-2; no firm D call. The CDR3 consists of 13 residues. V lost 6 bases and J 8 bases, leaving 16 bases between the germline ends. Germline loops: CDR1 MNHEY, CDR2 SMNVEV (reference sequence). The DNA of the CDR3 is TGTGCCAGCAGACGACTGGCTGAAAGCGGCTACACCTTC. It codes for CASRRLAESGYTF.

This chain uses TRBV28 with TRBJ2-7; D is possibly TRBD1 (5 bases). Trimming took 2 bases from V and 6 from J, leaving 17 bases between them. The CDR3 consists of 15 residues. Germline V gene data show CDR1 as MDHEN and CDR2 as SYDVKM. CDR3 in amino acids: CASSLALGGASEQYF. CDR3 nucleotides: TGTGCCAGCAGTTTAGCCTTAGGTGGGGCGTCCGAGCAGTACTTC.